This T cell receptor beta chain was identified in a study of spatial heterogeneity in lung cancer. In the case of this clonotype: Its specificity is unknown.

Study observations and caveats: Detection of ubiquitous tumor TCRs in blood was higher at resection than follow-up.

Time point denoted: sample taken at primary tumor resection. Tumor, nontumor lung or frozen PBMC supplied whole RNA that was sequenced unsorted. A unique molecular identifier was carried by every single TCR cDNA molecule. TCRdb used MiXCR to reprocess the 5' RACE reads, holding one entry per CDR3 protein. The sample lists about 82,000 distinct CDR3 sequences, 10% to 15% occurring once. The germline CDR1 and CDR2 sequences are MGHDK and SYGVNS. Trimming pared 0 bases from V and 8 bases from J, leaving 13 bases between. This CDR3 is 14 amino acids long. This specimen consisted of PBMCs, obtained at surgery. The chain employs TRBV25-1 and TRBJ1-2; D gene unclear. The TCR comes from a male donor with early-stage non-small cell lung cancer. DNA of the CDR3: TGTGCCAGCAGTGAATATTTGGAATCGACAGGCTACACCTTC. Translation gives CASSEYLESTGYTF.